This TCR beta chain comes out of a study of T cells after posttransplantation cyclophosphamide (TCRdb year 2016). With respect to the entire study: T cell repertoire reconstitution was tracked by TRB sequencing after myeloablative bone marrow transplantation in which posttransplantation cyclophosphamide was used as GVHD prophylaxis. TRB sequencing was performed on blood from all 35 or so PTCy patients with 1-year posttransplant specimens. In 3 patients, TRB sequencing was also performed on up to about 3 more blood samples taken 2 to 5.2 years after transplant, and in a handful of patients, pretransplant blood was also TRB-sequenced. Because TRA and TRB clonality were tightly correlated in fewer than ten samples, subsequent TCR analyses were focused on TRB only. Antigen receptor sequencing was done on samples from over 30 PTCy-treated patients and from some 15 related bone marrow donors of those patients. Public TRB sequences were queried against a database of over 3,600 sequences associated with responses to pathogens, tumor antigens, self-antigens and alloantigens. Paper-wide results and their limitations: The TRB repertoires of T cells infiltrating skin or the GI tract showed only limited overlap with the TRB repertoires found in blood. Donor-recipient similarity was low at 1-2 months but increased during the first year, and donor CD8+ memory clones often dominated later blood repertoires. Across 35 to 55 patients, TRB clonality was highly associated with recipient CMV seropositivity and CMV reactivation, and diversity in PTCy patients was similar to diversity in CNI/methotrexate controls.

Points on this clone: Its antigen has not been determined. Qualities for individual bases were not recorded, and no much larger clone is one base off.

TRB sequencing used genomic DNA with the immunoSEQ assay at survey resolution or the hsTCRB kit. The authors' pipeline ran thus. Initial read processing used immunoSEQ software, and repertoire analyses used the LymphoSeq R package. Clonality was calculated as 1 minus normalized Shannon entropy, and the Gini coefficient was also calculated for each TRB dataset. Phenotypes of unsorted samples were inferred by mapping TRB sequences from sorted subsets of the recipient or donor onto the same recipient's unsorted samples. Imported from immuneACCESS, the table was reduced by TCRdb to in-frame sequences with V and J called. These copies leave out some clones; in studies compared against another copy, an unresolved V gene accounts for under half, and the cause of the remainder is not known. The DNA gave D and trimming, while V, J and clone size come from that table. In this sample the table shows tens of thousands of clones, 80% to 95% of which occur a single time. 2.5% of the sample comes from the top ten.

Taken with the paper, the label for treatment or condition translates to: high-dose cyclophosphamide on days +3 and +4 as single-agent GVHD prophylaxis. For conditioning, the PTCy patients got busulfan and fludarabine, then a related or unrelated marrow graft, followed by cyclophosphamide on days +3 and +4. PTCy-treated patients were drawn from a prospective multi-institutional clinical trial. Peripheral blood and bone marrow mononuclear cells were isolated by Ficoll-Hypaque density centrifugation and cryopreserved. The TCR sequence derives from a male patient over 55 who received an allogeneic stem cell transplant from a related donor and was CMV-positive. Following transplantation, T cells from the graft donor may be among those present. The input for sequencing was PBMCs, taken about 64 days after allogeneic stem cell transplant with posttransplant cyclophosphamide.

The DNA reads TGTGCCGTTCAAGGGGGGACTAGCGGGGGGGCAGGGCAAGAGACCCAGTACTTC. It specifies CAVQGGTSGGAGQETQYF. The rearranged segments are TRBV10-3 and TRBJ2-5; TRBD2 fits 16 bases in the junction. From V the trimming removes 11 bases and from J it removes 2 bases, while the gene matches leave 14 bases of the junction unaccounted for. From a lookup of the germline V gene, CDR1 and CDR2 are ENHRY and SYGVKD. The CDR3 covers 18 residues, taking in both the cysteine and the phenylalanine. Kept here is only the CDR3 DNA, which spans 54 bases and is read in frame from base 1.